Described below is a single TCR beta chain sequence and its context. This receptor's antigen is unknown. No quality values exist for individual bases; no much larger clone is one base distant. From cysteine to phenylalanine, the CDR3 is 15 amino acids long. This entry keeps only the CDR3 DNA: 45 bases, framed from base 1. After removal of 5 bases from V and 4 bases from J, the junction retains 6 bases not matched to a gene. Reading the germline V gene gives CDR1 KGHDR and CDR2 SFDVKD. TCRbeta CDR3 regions were amplified from genomic DNA using the immunoSEQ Assay, a bias-controlled multiplex PCR. Per the source publication's procedure: The number of nucleated cells in each sample was estimated from the amplification of reference gene primers within the assay. Sequence reads were collapsed and filtered to measure the absolute abundance of every unique TCRbeta CDR3 rearrangement. For each sample, productive Simpson clonality was calculated as the square root of Simpson's diversity index over productive rearrangements. TCRdb carries this immuneACCESS record with in-frame sequences only. Its versions omit some clonotypes, under half of them owing to an unresolved V gene in the studies checked, with the rest unexplained. Clonal size and the V and J genes are those of that table, whereas D and trimming came from the DNA. Here the sample has hundreds of thousands of clones; about 80% occur a single time. Clones ranked in the top ten supply about 2.7% of the sample.

Whole blood was collected in K2EDTA tubes by collaborating institutions according to the institutions' own protocols. For TCRbeta analysis, collaborators shipped samples as frozen whole blood, isolated PBMCs, or DNA extracted from either of those sample types. The data are from a study of blood T cell repertoires in COVID-19 (dated by TCRdb to the early 2020s). Looking at the study overall: Collaborator samples came from the United States, Italy and Spain and covered acute and convalescent phases of COVID-19. Subjects who had been exposed to COVID-19, were actively infected with it, or had recovered from it provided the deeply sampled blood TCRbeta repertoires that made up the dataset. The material from the prospective study consisted of cDNA or gDNA derived from T cells, B-cell-depleted T cells, or PBMCs. The sample metadata nearly always contained a de-identified subject ID, COVID-19 status, age in years and sex. The samples were drawn from the first 160 participants of the ongoing ImmuneRACE study and from over 950 subjects provided by 6 global collaborators. The repertoires were made available in a free public database intended to serve as a resource for research on the immune response to SARS-CoV-2. Where available, HLA class I and class II types were obtained from metadata supplied by the sample provider rather than from assay-based typing. The research as a whole found: The amount of clinical and demographic metadata varied by source and participant and was provided uncurated.

Recombination joined TRBV24-1 with TRBJ1-2; 10 nucleotides in the junction match TRBD1. The sample consisted of peripheral blood. This TCR came from a woman in her thirties or forties with active or convalescent COVID-19. The sequenced DNA: TGTGCCACCAGTGTTCGACAGGGGGCTGGCTATGGCTACACCTTC. It translates to CATSVRQGAGYGYTF.